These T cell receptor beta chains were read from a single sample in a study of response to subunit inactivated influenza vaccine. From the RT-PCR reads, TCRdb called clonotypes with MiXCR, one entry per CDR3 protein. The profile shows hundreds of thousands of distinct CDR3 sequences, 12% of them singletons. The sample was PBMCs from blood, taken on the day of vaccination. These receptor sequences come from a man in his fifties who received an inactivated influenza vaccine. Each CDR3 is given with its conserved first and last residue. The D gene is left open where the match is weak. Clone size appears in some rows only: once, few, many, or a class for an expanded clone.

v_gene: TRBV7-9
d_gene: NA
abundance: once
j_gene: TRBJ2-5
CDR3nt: TGTGCTAGCAGCACGCAGGGGACCCAAGAGACCCAGTACTTC
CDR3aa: CASSTQGTQETQYF

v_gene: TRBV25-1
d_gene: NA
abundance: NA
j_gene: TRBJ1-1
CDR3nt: TGTGCCAGCAGTGAAGCCGGGGCAGGGGCTTTCTTT
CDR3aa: CASSEAGAGAFF

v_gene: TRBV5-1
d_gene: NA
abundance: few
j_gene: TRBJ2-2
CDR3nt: TGCGCCAGCAGCTTGATCGGCAGGGTCCGAACCGGGGAGCTGTTTTTT
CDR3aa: CASSLIGRVRTGELFF

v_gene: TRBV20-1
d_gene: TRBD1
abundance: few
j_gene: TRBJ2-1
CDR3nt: TGCAGTGCCGTTACAGGGGGTTACAATGAGCAGTTCTTC
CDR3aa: CSAVTGGYNEQFF

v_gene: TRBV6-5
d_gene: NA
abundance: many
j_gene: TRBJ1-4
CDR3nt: TGTGCCAGCGGTAGATCTAATGAAAAACTGTTTTTT
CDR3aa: CASGRSNEKLFF

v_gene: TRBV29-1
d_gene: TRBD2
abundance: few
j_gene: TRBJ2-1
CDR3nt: TGCAGCGTTGAAGCGTACAGCGGGACCCAGTTCTTC
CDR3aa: CSVEAYSGTQFF

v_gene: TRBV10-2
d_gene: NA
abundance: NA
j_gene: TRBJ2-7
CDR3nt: TGCGCCAGCAGTCCCCTCGGCAGGAGTACCTACGAGCAGTACTTC
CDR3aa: CASSPLGRSTYEQYF

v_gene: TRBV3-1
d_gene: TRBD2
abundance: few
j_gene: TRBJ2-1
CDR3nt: TGTGCCAGCAGCCAAGATCGATCACTAGCGGGGAGGTATGAGCAGTTCTTC
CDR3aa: CASSQDRSLAGRYEQFF

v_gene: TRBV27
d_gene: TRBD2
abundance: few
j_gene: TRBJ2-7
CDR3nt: TGTGCCAGCAGCCCTCTAGCGGGAGGGAGCATTTTCAGCTACGAGCAGTACTTC
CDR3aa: CASSPLAGGSIFSYEQYF

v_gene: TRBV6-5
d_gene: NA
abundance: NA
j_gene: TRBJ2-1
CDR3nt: TGTGCCAGCAGTTACTCACCCCGGGTACAGAATGAGCAGTTCTTC
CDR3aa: CASSYSPRVQNEQFF

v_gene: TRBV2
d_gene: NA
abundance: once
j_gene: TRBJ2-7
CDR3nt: TGTGCCAGCAGTGACGGAAGGACAGTACTCTACGAGCAGTACTTC
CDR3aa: CASSDGRTVLYEQYF

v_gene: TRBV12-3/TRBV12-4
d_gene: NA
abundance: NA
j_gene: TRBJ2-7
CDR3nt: TGTGCCAGCAGACCTATGACGGGTAGAGAGCAGTACTTC
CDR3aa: CASRPMTGREQYF

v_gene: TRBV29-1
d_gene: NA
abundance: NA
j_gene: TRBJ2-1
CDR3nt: TGCAGCGTTGAAGGACTAGATTGGCACAATGAGCAGTTCTTC
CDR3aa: CSVEGLDWHNEQFF

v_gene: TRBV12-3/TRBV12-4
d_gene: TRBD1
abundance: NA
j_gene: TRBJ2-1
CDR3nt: TGTGCCAGCAGGGGGACAGGGGGCGATCGTCTAAATGAGCAGTTCTTC
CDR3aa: CASRGTGGDRLNEQFF

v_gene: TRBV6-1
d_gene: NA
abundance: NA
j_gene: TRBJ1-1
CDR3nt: TGTGCCAGCAGTGTACGAGGGAACACTGAAGCTTTCTTT
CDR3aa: CASSVRGNTEAFF

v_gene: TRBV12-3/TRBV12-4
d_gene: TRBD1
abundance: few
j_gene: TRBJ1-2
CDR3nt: TGTGCCAGCAGTACACGACAGGGTAATCATGGCTACACCTTC
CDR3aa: CASSTRQGNHGYTF

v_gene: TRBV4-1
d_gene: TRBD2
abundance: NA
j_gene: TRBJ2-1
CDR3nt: TGCGCCAGCAGCCAAGATGGTAGCGGGAAATACAATGAGCAGTTCTTC
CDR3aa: CASSQDGSGKYNEQFF

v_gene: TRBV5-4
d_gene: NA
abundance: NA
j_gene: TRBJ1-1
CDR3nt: TGTGCCATCAGCTTGGCCGGGGGCGGCACTGAAGCTTTCTTT
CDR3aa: CAISLAGGGTEAFF

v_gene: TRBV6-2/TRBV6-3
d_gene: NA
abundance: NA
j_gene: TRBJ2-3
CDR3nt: TGTGCCAGCAGTTACACGGGCTACCCCACAGATACGCAGTATTTT
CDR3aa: CASSYTGYPTDTQYF

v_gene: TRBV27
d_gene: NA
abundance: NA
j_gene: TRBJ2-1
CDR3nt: TGTGCCAGCAGTTTTGCGGGGCGCGGGTCCTACAATGAGCAGTTCTTC
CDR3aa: CASSFAGRGSYNEQFF

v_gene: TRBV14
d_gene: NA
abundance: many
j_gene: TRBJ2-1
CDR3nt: TGTGCCAGCAGCCAACGGCTAATCTACAATGAGCAGTTCTTC
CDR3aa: CASSQRLIYNEQFF

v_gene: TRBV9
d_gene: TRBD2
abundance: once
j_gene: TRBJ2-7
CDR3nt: TGTGCCAGCAGCCCGACTAGCGGGAGGTCCCACGAGCAGTACTTC
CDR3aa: CASSPTSGRSHEQYF

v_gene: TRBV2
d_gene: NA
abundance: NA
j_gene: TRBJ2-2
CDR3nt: TGTGCCAGCAGGGCCGGGACACGTAACACCGGGGAGCTGTTTTTT
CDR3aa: CASRAGTRNTGELFF

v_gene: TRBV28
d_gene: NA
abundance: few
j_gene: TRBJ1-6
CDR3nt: TGTGCCAGCAGTTTAGTTAGGGGCCCCTCCTATAATTCACCCCTCCACTTT
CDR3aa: CASSLVRGPSYNSPLHF

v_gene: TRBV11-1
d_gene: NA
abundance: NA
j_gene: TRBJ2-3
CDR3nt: TGTGCCAGCAGCACCGGGACTCTCACTAGCACAGATACGCAGTATTTT
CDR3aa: CASSTGTLTSTDTQYF

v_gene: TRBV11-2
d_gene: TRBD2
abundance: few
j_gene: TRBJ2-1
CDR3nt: TGTGCCAGCAGCCCGACCCGGACTAGCGGGGTCCCTTACAATGAGCAGTTCTTC
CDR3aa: CASSPTRTSGVPYNEQFF

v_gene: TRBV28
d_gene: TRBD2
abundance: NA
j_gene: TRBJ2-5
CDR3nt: TGTGCCAGCAGTCCTGGACTAGCTACCCCCGAGACCCAGTACTTC
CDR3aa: CASSPGLATPETQYF

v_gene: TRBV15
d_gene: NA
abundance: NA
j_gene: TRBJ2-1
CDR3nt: TGTGCCACCAGCAGAGACAAGGAGTTGGGTGAGCAGTTCTTC
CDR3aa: CATSRDKELGEQFF

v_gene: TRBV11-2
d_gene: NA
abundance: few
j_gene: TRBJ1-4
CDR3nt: TGTGCCAGCAGCTTAGCGAGCGAAAAACTGTTTTTT
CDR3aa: CASSLASEKLFF

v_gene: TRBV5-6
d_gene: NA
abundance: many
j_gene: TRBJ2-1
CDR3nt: TGTGCCAGCAGCTTGGGCATAGGGGAGCAGTTCTTC
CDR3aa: CASSLGIGEQFF

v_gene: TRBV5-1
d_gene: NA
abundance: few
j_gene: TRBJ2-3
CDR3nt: TGCGCCAGCAGCTTAGTTCTGGGATTCACAGATACGCAGTATTTT
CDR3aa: CASSLVLGFTDTQYF